Listed below are T cell receptor beta chains from one sample, sequenced in a study of shared clonotypes between healthy human individuals. The data were produced by immunoSEQ multiplex PCR, yet TCRdb's version contains in-frame clones alone and is incomplete. The table lists about 2.3 million clones, about 90% of them singletons. Specimen: naive CD4+ T cells from PBMCs. The receptor set was obtained from a man younger than 30 in good health. Some clones in this sample may be carry-over from other donors' samples. CDR3s include the opening cysteine and the closing phenylalanine or tryptophan. The D gene is left open where the match is weak. Not every row has a clone size; where given, it reads once, few, many or a size class.

D	size	J	V	CDR3	DNA
NA	NA	TRBJ2-2	TRBV2	CASRRTVTGELFF	TGTGCCAGCAGAAGGACTGTCACCGGGGAGCTGTTTTTT
NA	NA	TRBJ2-5	TRBV5-1	CASSLPGPETQYF	TGCGCCAGCAGCTTGCCGGGTCCTGAGACCCAGTACTTC
NA	once	TRBJ2-5	TRBV11-2	CASSLVSGGWETQYF	TGTGCCAGCAGCTTAGTGTCCGGGGGCTGGGAGACCCAGTACTTC
NA	NA	TRBJ2-7	TRBV5-1	CASSLHGGTATYEQYF	TGCGCCAGCAGCTTGCATGGCGGGACGGCGACCTACGAGCAGTACTTC
TRBD2	NA	TRBJ2-5	TRBV7-9	CASTPGGETQYF	TGTGCCAGCACGCCGGGGGGAGAGACCCAGTACTTC
NA	NA	TRBJ2-5	TRBV7-2	CASSPQTGQETQYF	TGTGCCAGCAGCCCTCAGACAGGCCAAGAGACCCAGTACTTC
NA	NA	TRBJ1-2	TRBV30	CAWSVGYGYTF	TGTGCCTGGAGTGTAGGCTATGGCTACACCTTC
NA	NA	TRBJ2-3	TRBV7-2	CASASLGLLADTQYF	TGTGCCAGCGCCTCACTCGGGCTTCTCGCAGATACGCAGTATTTT
NA	NA	TRBJ2-2	TRBV7-3	CASSRGLTGELFF	TGTGCCAGCAGCCGGGGACTCACCGGGGAGCTGTTTTTT
NA	NA	TRBJ1-2	TRBV2	CASSPGGRGYGYTF	TGTGCCAGCAGCCCCGGAGGCCGGGGCTATGGCTACACCTTC
NA	NA	TRBJ2-1	TRBV6-5	CASSLRSFNEQFF	TGTGCCAGCAGTTTGAGGTCTTTCAATGAGCAGTTCTTC
NA	NA	TRBJ2-2	TRBV7-6	CASNVEGTGELFF	TGTGCCAGCAATGTGGAAGGCACCGGGGAGCTGTTTTTT
NA	NA	TRBJ1-2	TRBV19	CASSIDGDYGYTF	TGTGCCAGTAGTATAGACGGAGACTATGGCTACACCTTC
NA	once	TRBJ2-5	TRBV2	CASTRQATQETQYF	TGTGCCAGCACACGACAGGCGACCCAAGAGACCCAGTACTTC
TRBD2	NA	TRBJ2-1	TRBV5-1	CASSHWAGGTSSYNEQFF	TGCGCCAGCAGCCACTGGGCGGGAGGCACAAGCTCCTACAATGAGCAGTTCTTC
NA	NA	TRBJ1-5	TRBV28	CASSFWLDQPQHF	TGTGCCAGCAGTTTCTGGCTGGATCAGCCCCAGCATTTT
NA	once	TRBJ1-5	TRBV19	CASSIRTSSNQPQHF	TGTGCCAGTAGTATAAGGACTTCTAGCAATCAGCCCCAGCATTTT
NA	NA	TRBJ1-2	TRBV2	CASSEAAGSRGYTF	TGTGCCAGCAGTGAAGCGGCAGGGAGTCGGGGCTACACCTTC
TRBD2	NA	TRBJ2-1	TRBV2	CASSFSGRGNEQFF	TGTGCCAGCAGTTTTTCCGGGAGGGGTAATGAGCAGTTCTTC
TRBD1	NA	TRBJ2-1	TRBV20-1	CSAGTDNEQFF	TGCAGTGCGGGGACAGACAATGAGCAGTTCTTC
NA	NA	TRBJ1-2	TRBV18	CASSPGGMDGYTF	TGTGCCAGCTCACCAGGGGGGATGGATGGCTACACCTTC
NA	NA	TRBJ1-5	TRBV27	CASSGLGRGDQPQHF	TGTGCCAGCAGTGGCCTCGGACGGGGAGATCAGCCCCAGCATTTT
TRBD2	NA	TRBJ2-5	TRBV5-6	CASSLRREWRETQYF	TGTGCCAGCAGCCTCCGGCGGGAGTGGCGGGAGACCCAGTACTTC
NA	NA	TRBJ2-2	TRBV4-1	CASSLMRGRGKGELFF	TGCGCCAGCAGCCTCATGAGGGGGCGCGGGAAGGGGGAGCTGTTTTTT
NA	once	TRBJ1-4	TRBV5-1	CASLPNPTANEKLFF	TGCGCCAGCTTGCCCAATCCGACGGCTAATGAAAAACTGTTTTTT
TRBD1	NA	TRBJ1-4	TRBV28	CASTPGQGFGSEEKLFF	TGTGCCAGCACCCCGGGACAGGGGTTCGGTAGTGAGGAAAAACTGTTTTTT
TRBD2	NA	TRBJ2-4	TRBV10-3	CAISELELAEAERAKNIQYF	TGTGCCATCAGTGAATTGGAACTAGCGGAAGCGGAAAGGGCCAAAAACATTCAGTACTTC
NA	NA	TRBJ2-3	TRBV2	CASSGESTDTQYF	TGTGCCAGCAGTGGAGAGAGCACAGATACGCAGTATTTT
TRBD1	NA	TRBJ1-1	TRBV5-4	CASSTGVNPEEAFF	TGTGCCAGCAGCACAGGGGTAAATCCCGAAGAAGCTTTCTTT
NA	NA	TRBJ2-5	TRBV28	CASSPQVQETQYF	TGTGCCAGCAGCCCTCAGGTGCAAGAGACCCAGTACTTC
NA	NA	TRBJ2-7	TRBV30	CAGGRRSYEQYF	TGTGCCGGAGGTAGGAGGTCCTACGAGCAGTACTTC
TRBD2	NA	TRBJ2-1	TRBV5-1	CASSRTRDNEQFF	TGCGCCAGCAGCCGGACTAGAGACAATGAGCAGTTCTTC
NA	NA	TRBJ1-5	TRBV27	CASSLSDSNQPQHF	TGTGCCAGCAGTTTATCTGACAGCAATCAGCCCCAGCATTTT
TRBD1	NA	TRBJ2-5	TRBV2	CASSGGDRARTQYF	TGTGCCAGCAGTGGCGGGGACAGGGCAAGGACCCAGTACTTC
NA	NA	TRBJ2-1	TRBV28	CASSPPVGEQFF	TGTGCCAGCAGTCCCCCGGTGGGTGAGCAGTTCTTC
TRBD2	once	TRBJ2-3	TRBV28	CASSRPPGLAGPDTQYF	TGTGCCAGCAGCCGTCCCCCGGGACTAGCGGGACCAGATACGCAGTATTTT
TRBD1	NA	TRBJ1-2	TRBV28	CASATGGRTGGYTF	TGTGCCAGCGCAACAGGGGGAAGAACGGGTGGCTACACCTTC
NA	NA	TRBJ2-7	TRBV28	CASSPGGIAYEQYF	TGTGCCAGCAGTCCCGGGGGAATCGCCTACGAGCAGTACTTC
NA	NA	TRBJ2-7	TRBV27	CASSFKGGPYEQYF	TGTGCCAGCAGCTTCAAGGGTGGCCCCTACGAGCAGTACTTC
NA	NA	TRBJ2-7	TRBV21-1	CASSQPKPGTRNEQYF	TGTGCCAGCAGTCAACCTAAACCCGGGACGAGGAACGAGCAGTACTTC
TRBD2	NA	TRBJ2-1	TRBV28	CASSLFSGRTLTNEQFF	TGTGCCAGCAGTTTGTTTAGCGGGAGGACATTAACCAATGAGCAGTTCTTC
TRBD1	NA	TRBJ2-1	TRBV28	CASDRGRGLGEQFF	TGTGCCAGTGACAGGGGTAGGGGGTTAGGTGAGCAGTTCTTC
TRBD1	NA	TRBJ1-1	TRBV5-1	CASSLKGQDTEAFF	TGCGCCAGCAGCTTAAAGGGACAGGACACTGAAGCTTTCTTT
TRBD2	NA	TRBJ2-1	TRBV4-1	CASSQEHRGSGGREQFF	TGCGCCAGCAGCCAGGAGCACCGGGGATCGGGGGGAAGGGAGCAGTTCTTC
TRBD2	NA	TRBJ2-7	TRBV11-3	CASSLGGGPVYEQYF	TGTGCCAGCAGCTTAGGGGGAGGGCCGGTTTACGAGCAGTACTTC
NA	NA	TRBJ1-1	TRBV6-5	CASSYSRSPIVPEAFF	TGTGCCAGCAGTTACTCACGGAGTCCGATTGTTCCTGAAGCTTTCTTT
TRBD2	NA	TRBJ2-7	TRBV5-6	CASSGGLAISYEQYF	TGTGCCAGCAGCGGGGGACTAGCGATCTCCTACGAGCAGTACTTC
TRBD1	NA	TRBJ2-1	TRBV9	CASSQGQGKGNEQFF	TGTGCCAGCAGCCAAGGACAGGGGAAGGGCAATGAGCAGTTCTTC
NA	NA	TRBJ2-3	TRBV27	CASSSQRGDTQYF	TGTGCCAGCAGCTCCCAACGAGGAGATACGCAGTATTTT